Each of the 18 T cell receptor beta chains below was sequenced from the same sample in a study of cytomegalovirus exposure and HLA in healthy donors. The study ran its PCR with 60 Vbeta and 13 Jbeta primers. Measured with immunoSEQ multiplex PCR; TCRdb has only the in-frame clones, and not every one. This repertoire shows about 110,000 clones, roughly 66% found once; its top ten account for about 2%. Sequencing used PBMCs. Source of these receptors: a woman in her 30s in good health and CMV-seronegative.

The chain joins TRBV30 to TRBJ2-2; possible D gene TRBD1, 5 bases. CDR3 length: 15 amino acids. CDR1 and CDR2 (germline): GTSNPN, SVGIG (reference sequence). V was trimmed by 3 bases and J by 0 bases, leaving 11 bases between them. The CDR3 DNA reads as TGTGCCTGGAGGCATGGGGCTACGAACACCGGGGAGCTGTTTTTT. It yields the protein CAWRHGATNTGELFF. Variable domain in full (rest from reference TRBV30 and TRBJ2-2): SQTIHQWPATLVQPVGSPLSLECTVEGTSNPNLYWYRQAAGRGLQLLFYSVGIGQISSEVPQNLSASRPQDRQFILSSKKLLLSDSGFYLCAWRHGATNTGELFFGEGSRLTVL.

The genes are TRBV28 and TRBJ2-7; 11 bases agree with TRBD2. The CDR3 totals 21 residues. In germline, CDR1 is MDHEN, CDR2 SYDVKM. Unmatched junction bases numbered 18, after V lost 2 bases and J lost 0 bases. CDR3 bases: TGTGCCAGCAGTTTACCCTTAATAAGGCCCGGACTAGCGGGTAGCTCCTACGAGCAGTACTTC. Translating it yields CASSLPLIRPGLAGSSYEQYF.

V gene TRBV5-4 combines with J gene TRBJ1-6; 7 positions agree with TRBD1. Germline V CDR1 and CDR2: SGHNT, YYREEE (reference sequence). The CDR3 totals 14 residues. V was pared by 5 bases and J by 13 bases, with 12 bases of the junction left unmatched. The CDR3 nucleotides are TGTGCCAGCAGTTTTGACAGGGCGACAGGTCCCCTCCACTTT. Translation: CASSFDRATGPLHF.

This CDR3 reads CASSFRGVSTNEKLFF. The CDR3 coding sequence is TGTGCCAGCAGCTTCCGGGGGGTTTCAACTAATGAAAAACTGTTTTTT. This chain uses TRBV5-8 with TRBJ1-4; TRBD1 is a possible D gene (5 bases). Germline assignment: CDR1 SGHTS and CDR2 YDEGEE. V lost 2 bases to trimming and J lost 0 bases, with 11 bases between them. CDR3 length: 16 residues.

This chain connects TRBV2 to TRBJ1-5; the match to TRBD1 covers 8 bases. Looked up from germline, CDR1 is SNHLY and CDR2 is FYNNEI. The CDR3 has 12 amino acids. V lost 8 bases to trimming and J lost 7 bases; unmatched junction nucleotides: 4. CDR3 sequence (DNA): TGTGCCAGCGGACAGGGAGGGCAGCCCCAGCATTTT. The encoded protein is CASGQGGQPQHF.

This sequence joins TRBV5-1 and TRBJ1-1, with 7 bases matching TRBD1. The CDR3 runs to 15 residues. Per germline, CDR1 SGHRS and CDR2 YFSETQ. With V trimmed by 2 bases and J by 0 bases, 4 bases remained unmatched. The CDR3 nucleotides read TGCGCCAGCAGCTTAAGGGGGCACGTGAACACTGAAGCTTTCTTT. This encodes CASSLRGHVNTEAFF.

The chain is built from TRBV13 and TRBJ2-7, with 12 bases that match TRBD2. The CDR3 is 19 amino acids. The germline V gene has CDR1 PRHDT and CDR2 FYEKMQ (reference sequence). V shed 4 bases, J shed 9 bases, and the junction held 22 bases outside the gene matches. CDR3 sequence reads: CASSYVLPSGRAEDRVQYF. CDR3 bases: TGTGCCAGCAGCTACGTCCTCCCTAGCGGGAGGGCCGAAGATCGGGTGCAGTACTTC. Looking up the rest from reference TRBV13 and TRBJ2-7 gives the full variable domain: AAGVIQSPRHLIKEKRETATLKCYPIPRHDTVYWYQQGPGQDPQFLISFYEKMQSDKGSIPDRFSAQQFSDYHSELNMSSLELGDSALYFCASSYVLPSGRAEDRVQYFGPGTRLTVT.

J is TRBJ2-7 and V is TRBV19, with TRBD1 matching 8 bases. Germline loops: CDR1 LNHDA, CDR2 SQIVND (reference sequence). CDR3 length: 15 residues. V trimming: 5 bases; J trimming: 0 bases; junction bases outside the gene matches: 6. CDR3 loop: CASSSGQASSYEQYF. The DNA for the CDR3 is TGTGCCAGTAGTTCGGGACAGGCGAGCTCCTACGAGCAGTACTTC. Drawing the rest from reference TRBV19 and TRBJ2-7, the complete variable domain is DGGITQSPKYLFRKEGQNVTLSCEQNLNHDAMYWYRQDPGQGLRLIYYSQIVNDFQKGDIAEGYSVSREKKESFPLTVTSAQKNPTAFYLCASSSGQASSYEQYFGPGTRLTVT.

The chain has TRBV11-3 and TRBJ2-1; D remains unclear. The V end was cut by 1 base, the J end by 3 bases, with 13 bases between. CDR1 and CDR2 from the germline V gene are SGHNT and YENEEA. The CDR3 contains 16 residues. In DNA, the CDR3 is TGTGCCAGCAGCTTAGTTGGGCAGAACAACTACAATGAGCAGTTCTTC. Translation gives CASSLVGQNNYNEQFF.

This clone was seen a handful of times. The V and J genes are TRBV5-3 and TRBJ2-5; 11 bases agree with TRBD2. TRBV5-3 is identified as an open reading frame with a role that is uncertain. The V gene end was trimmed by 4 bases and the J gene end by 3 bases; junction bases not matched to a gene: 5. CDR3 size: 15 residues. The CDR3 is CARSETGLAEETQYF. The CDR3 DNA reads TGTGCCAGAAGCGAAACGGGACTAGCGGAAGAGACCCAGTACTTC.

The gene calls are TRBV28 and TRBJ1-4; possible D gene TRBD1, 6 bases. The germline V gene has CDR1 MDHEN and CDR2 SYDVKM. V gave up 7 bases and J gave up 7 bases, with 19 bases separating them. CDR3 length: 15 residues. The CDR3 coding sequence is TGTGCCAGCACCAGTGTACAGGGTGGCGGTGAAAAACTGTTTTTT. It yields the protein CASTSVQGGGEKLFF.

The V and J genes are TRBV5-1 and TRBJ2-2, with 7 bases identical to TRBD1. Germline loops: CDR1 SGHRS, CDR2 YFSETQ. J was trimmed by 0 bases and V by 4 bases; bases with no gene match: 3. This CDR3 has 15 residues. The DNA for the CDR3 is TGCGCCAGCAGCACAGGGGATACGAACACCGGGGAGCTGTTTTTT. Its translation is CASSTGDTNTGELFF.

This clone was detected only once. The chain links TRBV27 to TRBJ2-1; 9 bases match TRBD2. Unmatched junction bases numbered 5, after V lost 0 bases and J lost 8 bases. Germline values: CDR1 MNHEY, CDR2 SMNVEV (reference sequence). This CDR3 contains 15 residues. The CDR3 sequence is CASSLSLAGRDEQFF. CDR3 nucleotides: TGTGCCAGCAGTTTATCGCTAGCGGGGCGCGATGAGCAGTTCTTC.

The genes are TRBV30 and TRBJ1-1; D possibly corresponds to TRBD1 (5 bases). The CDR3 spans 13 residues. The V end lost 5 bases, the J end lost 4 bases, and 14 bases lay between the germline ends. Germline V gene data show CDR1 as GTSNPN and CDR2 as SVGIG (reference sequence). The DNA for the CDR3 is TGTGCCTGGGAATACGGGGGGTCCACTGAAGCTTTCTTT. Translated: CAWEYGGSTEAFF.

The V gene is TRBV19, the J gene TRBJ1-1; 10 bases line up with TRBD1. The CDR3 has 16 amino acids. Germline V gives CDR1 LNHDA, CDR2 SQIVND (reference sequence). Germline trimming cut 4 bases from V and 1 base from J; bases unmatched to any gene: 6. DNA for the CDR3: TGTGCCAGTAGTACCGGGACAGGGGCAGGGAACACTGAAGCTTTCTTT. Encoded protein: CASSTGTGAGNTEAFF. The full variable domain, in which reference TRBV19 and TRBJ1-1 provide the parts outside the CDR3, is DGGITQSPKYLFRKEGQNVTLSCEQNLNHDAMYWYRQDPGQGLRLIYYSQIVNDFQKGDIAEGYSVSREKKESFPLTVTSAQKNPTAFYLCASSTGTGAGNTEAFFGQGTRLTVV.

J is TRBJ2-7 and V is TRBV2; D is uncertain. There are 15 residues in the CDR3. Trimming removed 4 bases from V and 0 bases from J, with 13 bases in between. The germline V gene has CDR1 SNHLY and CDR2 FYNNEI. CDR3 sequence reads: CASSVPRDSSYEQYF. CDR3 coding DNA: TGTGCCAGCAGTGTCCCTAGAGATTCCTCCTACGAGCAGTACTTC.

This clone was observed a handful of times. CDR3 nucleotide sequence: TGTGCCAGCAGCGGTAGGACAGGCGTACAGCCCCAGCATTTT. Its protein is CASSGRTGVQPQHF. This chain links TRBV7-8 with TRBJ1-5, with TRBD1 matching 7 bases. Germline V gene lookup returns CDR1 SGHVS and CDR2 FQNEAQ. Trimming at V came to 5 bases and at J to 7 bases, leaving 8 bases not matched to a gene. The CDR3 spans 14 residues.

The chain carries TRBV19 and TRBJ2-1; 13 nucleotides match TRBD2. Trimming took 10 bases from V and 0 from J; bases not matched to a gene: 6. This CDR3 has 16 residues. Germline CDR1 and CDR2: LNHDA and SQIVND (reference sequence). CDR3 bases: TGTGCCACCCGGACTAGCGGGAGAAGCTCCTACAATGAGCAGTTCTTC. It codes for CATRTSGRSSYNEQFF.